These T cell receptor beta chains were read from a single sample in a study of vaccination and CD4 T cells after COVID-19. TCRdb processed the PCR reads anew with MiXCR; each CDR3 protein has one entry. The sample carries around 20,000 distinct CDR3 sequences, about 44% recorded once. Their antigens remain unidentified. This material consisted of CD4+ T cells from blood, cultured in vitro, taken before SARS-CoV-2 vaccination. The origin of the receptors is a human donor who had recovered from COVID-19. The CDR3 runs from the conserved cysteine through the conserved F or W. A D gene is named only where the DNA matches it firmly. Size tells how often a clone was seen (once, few, many) or the class of an expanded clone, and some rows leave it out.

j_call clone_size d_call v_call cdr3_nt cdr3_aa
TRBJ1-1 NA NA TRBV6-5 TGTGCCAGCAGTTACAGGGGAGATTGGACTGAAGCTTTCTTT CASSYRGDWTEAFF
TRBJ1-5 NA TRBD1 TRBV6-2/TRBV6-3 TGTGCCAGCAGTCCTACGGGACAGCGGCAGCCCCAGCATTTT CASSPTGQRQPQHF
TRBJ1-6 NA NA TRBV23-1 TGCGCCAGCACAGCGGTACCCACCTATAATTCACCCCTCCACTTT CASTAVPTYNSPLHF
TRBJ1-1 NA TRBD1 TRBV6-1 TGTGCCAGCAGAGCCCCAGGGGGCGCCAGGAACACTGAAGCTTTCTTT CASRAPGGARNTEAFF
TRBJ1-6 NA NA TRBV6-1 TGTGCCAGCAGTGCCCGAAGGGCAGATAATTCACCCCTCCACTTT CASSARRADNSPLHF
TRBJ1-1 few NA TRBV15 TGTGCCACCAGCAGAGACAGGGGTAAATACACTGAAGCTTTCTTT CATSRDRGKYTEAFF
TRBJ2-3 NA TRBD1 TRBV6-2/TRBV6-3 TGTGCCAGCAGGCTAGACAGGGGGCGAATCACAGATACGCAGTATTTT CASRLDRGRITDTQYF
TRBJ2-1 few NA TRBV20-1 TGCAGTGCTTTCTCCCCAGCTGACAATGAGCAGTTCTTC CSAFSPADNEQFF
TRBJ1-6 NA NA TRBV18 TGTGCCAGCTCACCAATGGACAGTATCCGCTCACCCCTCCACTTT CASSPMDSIRSPLHF
TRBJ2-7 NA NA TRBV6-2/TRBV6-3 TGTGCCAGCAGGAGGGACTCGCTGTACGAGCAGTACTTC CASRRDSLYEQYF
TRBJ2-3 NA NA TRBV29-1 TGCAGCGCCGGCGGACCCCCCACAGATACGCAGTATTTT CSAGGPPTDTQYF
TRBJ1-2 few NA TRBV20-1 TGCAGTGTGGAGGGGGGATATGGCTACACCTTC CSVEGGYGYTF
TRBJ1-5 few NA TRBV27 TGTGCCAGCAGTTTAAGGGTGAGGGGTAGCAATCAGCCCCAGCATTTT CASSLRVRGSNQPQHF
TRBJ1-1 few NA TRBV7-9 TGTGCCAGCAGCTTAGATCACAGCGCGAACACTGAAGCTTTCTTT CASSLDHSANTEAFF
TRBJ1-5 NA NA TRBV6-1 TGTGCCAGCAGTGAAAGTTTTGATCAGCCCCAGCATTTT CASSESFDQPQHF
TRBJ2-3 NA TRBD2 TRBV19 TGTGCCAGTAGTATTCGACTAGCGGGAATCGCAGATACGCAGTATTTT CASSIRLAGIADTQYF
TRBJ1-5 NA NA TRBV28 TGTGCCAGCAGTCCCATTCAAGGGCGGCAGCCCCAGCATTTT CASSPIQGRQPQHF
TRBJ1-5 NA NA TRBV15 TGTGCCACCAGCACTAGTCTGAGGCCCCAGCATTTT CATSTSLRPQHF
TRBJ1-2 NA NA TRBV21-1 TGTGCCAGCAGTAACTTCAGGTCGCGGGGCTTC CASSNFRSRGF
TRBJ2-4 NA TRBD1 TRBV18 TGTGCCAGCTCACCATTTGGGACAGGGGCCAAAAACATTCAGTACTTC CASSPFGTGAKNIQYF
TRBJ1-2 NA NA TRBV19 TGTGCCAGTAGACTGGGAAACAGAGGAAACTATGGCTACACCTTC CASRLGNRGNYGYTF
TRBJ2-2 NA NA TRBV11-2 TGTGCCAGCAGCTTAGCAGCGGCCCCGAGGACCGGGGAGCTGTTTTTT CASSLAAAPRTGELFF
TRBJ2-1 NA TRBD2 TRBV28 TGTGCCAGCAGTTCACCCCGGACTAGAGATGAGCAGTTCTTC CASSSPRTRDEQFF
TRBJ1-1 NA NA TRBV11-3 TGTGCCAGCAGCTTTGGCAGGAGCAACACTGAAGCTTTCTTT CASSFGRSNTEAFF